Below, one T cell receptor beta chain is given with its context. What it recognizes is unknown. PCR employed 60 Vbeta and 13 Jbeta primers. The data were produced by immunoSEQ multiplex PCR, yet TCRdb's version contains in-frame clones alone and is incomplete. In the table there are about 160,000 clones, 78% of which are singletons. The data originate from a study of cytomegalovirus exposure and HLA in healthy donors. General observations from the study: Later examination showed HLA-associated TCR beta chains had greater clonal expansion than equally common others. Researchers reportedly found TCR beta sequences accurately predicted most subjects' HLA-A and HLA-B alleles. Apparent HLA restriction characterized most CMV-associated TCR beta chains in a later analysis.

The V segment lost 4 bases and the J segment 1 base; nucleotides outside the gene matches: 4. Germline V gene sequence: CDR1 MDHEN, CDR2 SYDVKM. The CDR3 is 15 amino acids. The V and J genes are TRBV28 and TRBJ1-5; 7 nucleotides align to TRBD1. The source of this sequence is a woman aged 40 to 49 in good health and CMV-seronegative. Sequencing was carried out using PBMCs. CDR3 sequence (DNA): TGTGCCAGCAGTTCGGGACAGACAAGCAATCAGCCCCAGCATTTT. The encoded protein is CASSSGQTSNQPQHF.